What follows are 11 T cell receptor beta chains derived from one specimen sequenced in a study of blood T cell repertoires in COVID-19. Assay used: immunoSEQ multiplex PCR; TCRdb lists only in-frame clones, some missing. The profile shows 200,000 or so clones, roughly 80% of them singletons. Sequences were obtained from PBMCs or T cells enriched from blood (not recorded which). The receptors here all came from a woman between 40 and 55 years old with acute COVID-19.

To note about this clone: This sample includes further DNA sequences coding for the same CDR3. The chain links TRBV18 to TRBJ2-7; 10 nucleotides agree with TRBD1. From germline, CDR1 is KGHSH and CDR2 LQKENI. V lost 6 bases and J lost 2; bases outside the gene matches: 4. This CDR3 has 14 amino acids. The CDR3 DNA follows: TGTGCCAGCTCCCCGGGACAGGGGCCCTACGAGCAGTACTTC. This sequence encodes CASSPGQGPYEQYF.

This chain joins TRBV7-9 and TRBJ2-7; D gene uncertain. CDR1 is SEHNR, CDR2 FQNEAQ, per germline (reference sequence). The CDR3 length is 12 residues. V was clipped by 3 bases and J by 7 bases, with 10 bases between them. In DNA, the CDR3 is TGTGCCAGCAGCTTCGCCCGCACAGAGCAGTACTTC. It specifies CASSFARTEQYF.

The gene calls are TRBV25-1 and TRBJ2-3, with TRBD2 identical over 10 bases. The V and J ends lost 6 bases and 6 bases, in that order; junction bases with no gene match: 9. CDR3 length: 15 residues. Germline V gives CDR1 MGHDK, CDR2 SYGVNS. The CDR3 protein is CASSPSGRGYDTQYF. In DNA form, the CDR3 reads TGTGCCAGCAGCCCGAGCGGGAGGGGGTACGATACGCAGTATTTT.

The rearrangement links TRBV11-2 to TRBJ1-6; no clear D gene. From germline, CDR1 is SGHAT and CDR2 FQNNGV. This CDR3 is 15 amino acids long. The V end was cut by 0 bases, the J end by 9 bases, with 12 bases between. DNA for the CDR3: TGTGCCAGCAGCTTAGATTTCTCCCCTCTTTCACCCCTCCACTTT. Amino acids: CASSLDFSPLSPLHF.

This clone showed up just a few times. The chain is built from TRBV11-1 and TRBJ2-7; 11 bases line up with TRBD1. This CDR3 region has 14 residues. V lost 4 bases, J lost 6 bases, and 5 bases stayed unmatched. Germline V gives CDR1 SGHAT, CDR2 FQDESV (reference sequence). The CDR3 bases are TGTGCCAGCAGCTCATGGACAGGGGGCAGCGAGCAGTACTTC. It encodes CASSSWTGGSEQYF.

The chain joins TRBV5-8 to TRBJ1-1; D is unresolved. The CDR3 consists of 13 residues. Between the trimmed V and J ends, which lost 2 bases and 7 bases, there was a span of 12 bases. The germline V gene encodes CDR1 SGHTS and CDR2 YDEGEE. DNA for the CDR3: TGTGCCAGCAGCTTTAAGACAATATTTGAAGCTTTCTTT. Protein: CASSFKTIFEAFF.

This rearrangement joins TRBV7-2 to TRBJ2-7; 10 nucleotides agree with TRBD1. The CDR3 covers 15 residues. V dropped 5 bases and J dropped 1; count of bases not matched to a gene: 5. Germline loops: CDR1 SGHTA, CDR2 FQGNSA. The CDR3 nucleotides read TGTGCCAGCAGCGAGACAGGGGGCCGGTCCTACGAGCAGTACTTC. The encoded protein is CASSETGGRSYEQYF.

J is TRBJ1-5 and V is TRBV21-1; the table gives TRBD1 as D, unverified against the DNA. TRBV21-1 is reported as a pseudogene. This CDR3 spans 14 amino acids. Here the CDR3 reads CASRSDRGNQPQHF. The CDR3 DNA reads as TGTGCCAGCCGAAGCGACAGGGGTAATCAGCCCCAGCATTTT.

In the case of this clone: The junction differs from germline at one of its ends, possibly a read error. The J gene is TRBJ2-2, the V gene TRBV30; D is uncertain. Germline CDR1 GTSNPN, CDR2 SVGIG (reference sequence). This CDR3 is 15 amino acids long. CDR3 in amino acids: CAWSALRLNTRELFF. Here the CDR3 DNA reads TGTGCCTGGAGTGCCCTCCGATTAAACACCAGGGAGCTGTTTTTT. Filled out from reference TRBV30 and TRBJ2-2, the complete variable domain reads SQTIHQWPATLVQPVGSPLSLECTVEGTSNPNLYWYRQAAGRGLQLLFYSVGIGQISSEVPQNLSASRPQDRQFILSSKKLLLSDSGFYLCAWSALRLNTRELFFGEGSRLTVL.

This chain joins TRBV27 and TRBJ1-2, with 7 bases matching TRBD1. CDR3 length equals 15 residues. Looked up from germline, CDR1 is MNHEY and CDR2 is SMNVEV (reference sequence). Germline trimming cut 3 bases from V and 7 bases from J; bases unmatched to any gene: 11. The chain's CDR3 is CASSLYHRQGSGYTF. DNA for the CDR3: TGTGCCAGCAGTTTGTATCATAGACAGGGTTCTGGCTACACCTTC.

V gene TRBV6-4 combines with J gene TRBJ2-2; a possible D gene is TRBD2 (5 bases). The CDR3 covers 14 residues. The V and J ends lost 6 bases and 5 bases respectively, with 13 bases between them. Per germline, CDR1 MRHNA and CDR2 SNTAGT. CDR3: CASRLTRTTGELFF. CDR3 coding DNA: TGTGCCAGCAGGCTTACTAGAACGACCGGGGAGCTGTTTTTT.